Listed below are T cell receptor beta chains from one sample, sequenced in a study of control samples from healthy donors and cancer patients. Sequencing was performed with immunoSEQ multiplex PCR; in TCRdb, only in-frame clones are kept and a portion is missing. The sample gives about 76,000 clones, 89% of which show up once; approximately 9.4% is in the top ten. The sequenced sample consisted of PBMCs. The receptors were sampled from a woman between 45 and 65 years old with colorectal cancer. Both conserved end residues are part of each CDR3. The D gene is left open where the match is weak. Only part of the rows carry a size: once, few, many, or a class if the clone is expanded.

CDR3 DNA: TGCAGCGTTGAGGGGAGCACAGATACGCAGTATTTT; CDR3 protein: CSVEGSTDTQYF; V gene: TRBV29-1; D gene: .; clone size: once; J gene: TRBJ2-3
CDR3 DNA: TGTGCCAGCAGCCCGGCTAGCACAGATACGCAGTATTTT; CDR3 protein: CASSPASTDTQYF; V gene: TRBV3-1/TRBV3-2; D gene: .; clone size: .; J gene: TRBJ2-3
CDR3 DNA: TGTGCCAGCAGTCAAGGGTGGACAGGGGGTGGCTACACCTTC; CDR3 protein: CASSQGWTGGGYTF; V gene: TRBV27; D gene: TRBD1; clone size: once; J gene: TRBJ1-2
CDR3 DNA: TGCGCCAGCACCGAGAACACCGGGGAGCTGTTTTTT; CDR3 protein: CASTENTGELFF; V gene: TRBV5-1; D gene: .; clone size: .; J gene: TRBJ2-2
CDR3 DNA: TGTGCCAGTAGTGCGACAGGTTCTAACTATGGCTACACCTTC; CDR3 protein: CASSATGSNYGYTF; V gene: TRBV19; D gene: .; clone size: .; J gene: TRBJ1-2
CDR3 DNA: TGTGCCAGCAGTTATAGCGGGAGCAGCACAGATACGCAGTATTTT; CDR3 protein: CASSYSGSSTDTQYF; V gene: TRBV6-5; D gene: TRBD2; clone size: .; J gene: TRBJ2-3
CDR3 DNA: TGTGCCACCCCAAGCGAGCGGATCAATGAGCAGTTCTTC; CDR3 protein: CATPSERINEQFF; V gene: TRBV28; D gene: .; clone size: .; J gene: TRBJ2-1
CDR3 DNA: TGTGCCAGCAGCCAAGAGGGGGCGACGGGCTACACCTTC; CDR3 protein: CASSQEGATGYTF; V gene: TRBV3-1/TRBV3-2; D gene: .; clone size: .; J gene: TRBJ1-2
CDR3 DNA: TGCGCCAGCAGCTTGTCTGAGGGCTCACTAAGGGGCTACACCTTC; CDR3 protein: CASSLSEGSLRGYTF; V gene: TRBV5-1; D gene: .; clone size: .; J gene: TRBJ1-2
CDR3 DNA: TGTGCCAGCAGCCCGGACAGGGGGCATGAAAAACTGTTTTTT; CDR3 protein: CASSPDRGHEKLFF; V gene: TRBV7-9; D gene: TRBD1; clone size: .; J gene: TRBJ1-4
CDR3 DNA: TGTGCCAGCAGCCCAGACCTGACAACTAATGAAAAACTGTTTTTT; CDR3 protein: CASSPDLTTNEKLFF; V gene: TRBV7-6; D gene: .; clone size: .; J gene: TRBJ1-4
CDR3 DNA: TGTGCCAGCAGCCTAGACCGAAACTATGGCTACACCTTC; CDR3 protein: CASSLDRNYGYTF; V gene: TRBV5-4; D gene: .; clone size: .; J gene: TRBJ1-2
CDR3 DNA: TGCGCCAGCAGCCAGAGGGGGGGTTCCTACAATGAGCAGTTCTTC; CDR3 protein: CASSQRGGSYNEQFF; V gene: TRBV4-3; D gene: .; clone size: .; J gene: TRBJ2-1
CDR3 DNA: TGCAGTGCTAGTTCCATGACAGGGTCAACAGATACGCAGTATTTT; CDR3 protein: CSASSMTGSTDTQYF; V gene: TRBV20-1; D gene: TRBD1; clone size: .; J gene: TRBJ2-3
CDR3 DNA: TGTGCCACCAGTGATTCCCACCGCACTGAAGCTTTCTTT; CDR3 protein: CATSDSHRTEAFF; V gene: TRBV24-1; D gene: .; clone size: .; J gene: TRBJ1-1
CDR3 DNA: TGTGCCACCAGTGACCCGGACCAGGGGGACAATGAGCAGTTCTTC; CDR3 protein: CATSDPDQGDNEQFF; V gene: TRBV24-1; D gene: TRBD1; clone size: .; J gene: TRBJ2-1
CDR3 DNA: TGTGCCAGCACCAATCAGGGGCACGAGACCCAGTACTTC; CDR3 protein: CASTNQGHETQYF; V gene: TRBV5-6; D gene: .; clone size: .; J gene: TRBJ2-5
CDR3 DNA: TGTGCCAGCAGTTTACAAGTGGACACGAATGGCTACACCTTC; CDR3 protein: CASSLQVDTNGYTF; V gene: TRBV28; D gene: .; clone size: few; J gene: TRBJ1-2
CDR3 DNA: TGTGCCAGTAGACAGGCAAGCACAGATACGCAGTATTTT; CDR3 protein: CASRQASTDTQYF; V gene: TRBV19; D gene: .; clone size: once; J gene: TRBJ2-3
CDR3 DNA: TGTGCCAGCAGTGAAGCGTTAGCGGGACCTTACAATGAGCAGTTCTTC; CDR3 protein: CASSEALAGPYNEQFF; V gene: TRBV6-1; D gene: TRBD2; clone size: few; J gene: TRBJ2-1
CDR3 DNA: TGTGCCAGCAGTTCCGCGAACACCGGGGAGCTGTTTTTT; CDR3 protein: CASSSANTGELFF; V gene: TRBV6-2/TRBV6-3; D gene: .; clone size: .; J gene: TRBJ2-2
CDR3 DNA: TGTGCCAGCTCACCGAGAGGGGCGGTCGAAAAACTGTTTTTT; CDR3 protein: CASSPRGAVEKLFF; V gene: TRBV18; D gene: .; clone size: .; J gene: TRBJ1-4
CDR3 DNA: TGTGCCAGCACCCCTTCGGGGGGAGGGCCTGAAGCTTTCTTT; CDR3 protein: CASTPSGGGPEAFF; V gene: TRBV27; D gene: .; clone size: .; J gene: TRBJ1-1
CDR3 DNA: TGTGCCAGTAAACGGACTAGCGGGGAATCCGGGGAGCTGTTTTTT; CDR3 protein: CASKRTSGESGELFF; V gene: TRBV2; D gene: TRBD2; clone size: .; J gene: TRBJ2-2
CDR3 DNA: TGCGCCAGCAGCCAAACACGACAGGAAAATTACAATGAGCAGTTCTTC; CDR3 protein: CASSQTRQENYNEQFF; V gene: TRBV4-3; D gene: .; clone size: once; J gene: TRBJ2-1
CDR3 DNA: TGTGCCAGCAGTCGAACTAGCGGGGGGGCTCGGGAGCAGTTCTTC; CDR3 protein: CASSRTSGGAREQFF; V gene: TRBV28; D gene: TRBD2; clone size: .; J gene: TRBJ2-1
CDR3 DNA: TGTGCCAGCAGTGACGCGGCTAGCCCTAGCACAGATACGCAGTATTTT; CDR3 protein: CASSDAASPSTDTQYF; V gene: TRBV27; D gene: .; clone size: .; J gene: TRBJ2-3
CDR3 DNA: TGTGCCAGCAGCCCCTCGGGGCAGGGGGCCTTTTATGGCTACACCTTC; CDR3 protein: CASSPSGQGAFYGYTF; V gene: TRBV7-8; D gene: TRBD1; clone size: .; J gene: TRBJ1-2
CDR3 DNA: TGTGCCAGCAGTTGGGGGGGCCCCTCTGGAAACACCATATATTTT; CDR3 protein: CASSWGGPSGNTIYF; V gene: TRBV13; D gene: .; clone size: .; J gene: TRBJ1-3
CDR3 DNA: TGTGCCGCCCAGAGAGGACAGGGGGCTAAGGGCTACACCTTC; CDR3 protein: CAAQRGQGAKGYTF; V gene: TRBV24-1; D gene: TRBD1; clone size: .; J gene: TRBJ1-2
CDR3 DNA: TGTGCCAGTAGGGAGACTAGCGGAGGATACAATGAGCAGTTCTTC; CDR3 protein: CASRETSGGYNEQFF; V gene: TRBV19; D gene: TRBD2; clone size: .; J gene: TRBJ2-1
CDR3 DNA: TGCAGCGTAGCGGGGGTTGATCAGCCCCAGCATTTT; CDR3 protein: CSVAGVDQPQHF; V gene: TRBV29-1; D gene: .; clone size: .; J gene: TRBJ1-5
CDR3 DNA: TGTGCCAGCAGCCCAACGACAGATGGCTACACCTTC; CDR3 protein: CASSPTTDGYTF; V gene: TRBV7-8; D gene: .; clone size: few; J gene: TRBJ1-2
CDR3 DNA: TGTGCCAGCAGCTCTGGACAGCAGGGTTCACCCCTCCACTTT; CDR3 protein: CASSSGQQGSPLHF; V gene: TRBV14; D gene: .; clone size: .; J gene: TRBJ1-6
CDR3 DNA: TGTGCCAGCAGTTTTTCGAGGGGGCTTGGGGAGACCCAGTACTTC; CDR3 protein: CASSFSRGLGETQYF; V gene: TRBV6-5; D gene: TRBD1; clone size: .; J gene: TRBJ2-5
CDR3 DNA: TGTGCCAGCAGGTTAAGAGTCTCTGGAAACACCATATATTTT; CDR3 protein: CASRLRVSGNTIYF; V gene: TRBV6-5; D gene: .; clone size: .; J gene: TRBJ1-3
CDR3 DNA: TGTGCCAGCTCACCACCGGGGGGGAATTCACCCCTCCACTTT; CDR3 protein: CASSPPGGNSPLHF; V gene: TRBV18; D gene: .; clone size: .; J gene: TRBJ1-6
CDR3 DNA: TGTGCCACCAGTGATCCGGGACACCCGGACTATGGCTACACCTTC; CDR3 protein: CATSDPGHPDYGYTF; V gene: TRBV24-1; D gene: .; clone size: once; J gene: TRBJ1-2
CDR3 DNA: TGTGCCAGCAGTCGTAACACCGGGGAGCTGTTTTTT; CDR3 protein: CASSRNTGELFF; V gene: TRBV27; D gene: .; clone size: .; J gene: TRBJ2-2
CDR3 DNA: TGTGCCAGCAGCGTAAGCGGATACACAGATACGCAGTATTTT; CDR3 protein: CASSVSGYTDTQYF; V gene: TRBV5-8; D gene: .; clone size: .; J gene: TRBJ2-3
CDR3 DNA: TGTGCCAGCAGCACCCGACAGGTCCAAGAGACCCAGTACTTC; CDR3 protein: CASSTRQVQETQYF; V gene: TRBV7-2; D gene: .; clone size: .; J gene: TRBJ2-5
CDR3 DNA: TGTGCCAGCAGTCGGAGTATGAACACTGAAGCTTTCTTT; CDR3 protein: CASSRSMNTEAFF; V gene: TRBV6-5; D gene: .; clone size: once; J gene: TRBJ1-1
CDR3 DNA: TGTGCCAGCAGTGAATGGGACTCGAGCTCCTATAATTCACCCCTCCACTTT; CDR3 protein: CASSEWDSSSYNSPLHF; V gene: TRBV6-1; D gene: .; clone size: .; J gene: TRBJ1-6
CDR3 DNA: TGTGCCTCTGCGGGGGGACTTCAAGAGACCCAGTACTTC; CDR3 protein: CASAGGLQETQYF; V gene: TRBV7-2; D gene: TRBD2; clone size: .; J gene: TRBJ2-5
CDR3 DNA: TGTGCCAGCAGCCTCCGACAGGTATACAATGAGCAGTTCTTC; CDR3 protein: CASSLRQVYNEQFF; V gene: TRBV3-1/TRBV3-2; D gene: .; clone size: .; J gene: TRBJ2-1
CDR3 DNA: TGCGCCAGCAGCCTGGGGGACTTTTACACAGATACGCAGTATTTT; CDR3 protein: CASSLGDFYTDTQYF; V gene: TRBV5-1; D gene: .; clone size: .; J gene: TRBJ2-3
CDR3 DNA: TGTGCCAGCAGTTCAGGCGGGGTGGGAGATACGCAGTATTTT; CDR3 protein: CASSSGGVGDTQYF; V gene: TRBV6-2/TRBV6-3; D gene: .; clone size: .; J gene: TRBJ2-3